Sequencing of this TCR beta chain was carried out in a study of metastatic and nonmetastatic thyroid tumors. Overall study: Both malignant and benign thyroid patients supplied peripheral blood and tumor or nodule tissue samples, across which the repertoires of these patients were then compared. General study findings and limits: Significantly higher TCR beta diversity was reportedly seen in malignant thyroid tumors than benign nodules, in blood and tumor.

Ahead of thyroid surgery, no patient had received treatment of any kind. Original data processing: Variation in CDR3 across clinicopathological groups served as the basis for constructing a distant-metastasis classifier in papillary thyroid cancer. TCRdb recomputed clones from the PCR reads via MiXCR. TCRdb, not the original authors, processed these V and J calls. The table shows 45,000 to 60,000 clones, with approximately 15% occurring only once. Comment on this clone: What it recognizes is unknown.

Sequenced sample: blood. This TCR derives from a female donor with papillary thyroid cancer or a benign thyroid nodule (not recorded which). Some clones in this sample may be carry-over from other donors' samples.

For the CDR3, the DNA is TGTGCCAGACGGGAGGACAGCCTACTCGGTGCGAACACTCAAGGTTTCTTT. Protein sequence: CARREDSLLGANTQGFF. This chain connects TRBV5-3 to TRBJ1-1; D is possibly TRBD1 (6 bases). TRBV5-3 qualifies as an ORF whose function is uncertain. The length of the CDR3 is 17 residues. Trimming took off 7 bases at V and 13 bases at J, with 35 bases between the two ends.